These 9 T cell receptor beta chains were all obtained from the same sample, sequenced in a study of regulatory T cells in long-lasting Graves disease. Researchers made TCR beta libraries by using iRepertoire HTBI primers and running Arm-PCR on CDR3 regions. In TCRdb, the multiplex PCR reads were re-called with MiXCR into one record per CDR3 protein. The sample consists of just over 600,000 distinct CDR3 sequences, 16% of them appearing once. Time point indicated: newly diagnosed GD, antithyroid drugs for less than 3 months. PBMCs were the source of the RNA used for TCR sequencing. The same specimen was also included in a second study, on T cells in Graves' hyperthyroidism and ophthalmopathy.

The source was peripheral blood mononuclear cells (PBMCs), collected at new diagnosis, from a patient treated with antithyroid drugs. These receptors all come from a woman aged 25 to 39 with Graves disease.

Regarding this clonotype: This may be a read error: a much more frequent sequence differs by one nucleotide. The V call is TRBV15, the J call TRBJ2-7, with 7 bases matching TRBD2. There are 16 residues in the CDR3. Germline V gives CDR1 LNHNV, CDR2 YYDKDF (reference sequence). Trimming took 0 bases from V and 4 from J; bases not matched to a gene: 9. CDR3 nucleotides: TGTGCCACCAGCAGAGATTGGAGCGGGGCTTCTTACGAGCAGTACTTC. Translating it yields CATSRDWSGASYEQYF.

Of note for this clonotype: This may be a read error, as it is one base from a much larger clone. V is TRBV6-1 and J is TRBJ2-5, with D perhaps TRBD2 (5 bases). Germline lookup yields CDR1 MNHNS and CDR2 SASEGT. The CDR3 is 15 amino acids. CDR3 in DNA: TGTGACAGCAAGGTCTCGGCGGGTCTCCAAGAGACCCAGTACTTC. As protein: CDSKVSAGLQETQYF.

This clonotype came up many times. This sequence joins TRBV10-1 and TRBJ2-5; 9 nucleotides line up with TRBD1. The trim removed 0 bases at V and 3 bases at J, leaving 5 bases unmatched. Germline loops: CDR1 WNHNN, CDR2 SYGVQD (reference sequence). The CDR3 runs to 16 residues. Written as DNA, the CDR3 is TGCGCCAGCAGTGAGTCCGGGACAGGGATTAAAGAGACCCAGTACTTC. Translating gives CASSESGTGIKETQYF.

This clonotype was counted many times. The CDR3 region has the DNA TGTGCCGCGGGGCGACAAGCATATGGCTACACCTTC. Encoded protein: CAAGRQAYGYTF. The rearrangement links TRBV28 to TRBJ1-2; a possible D gene is TRBD1 (5 bases). V was pared by 11 bases and J by 5 bases, with 15 bases between. The CDR3 runs 12 residues. The germline V gene has CDR1 MDHEN and CDR2 SYDVKM.

The chain couples TRBV20-1 to TRBJ1-1; possibly TRBD1 for D (5 bases). V lost 6 bases and J lost 2, with 7 bases in between. This CDR3 has 11 amino acids. Germline assignment: CDR1 DFQATT and CDR2 SNEGSKA (reference sequence). CDR3: CSADRNTEAFF. The CDR3 DNA sequence: TGCAGTGCCGACAGAAACACTGAAGCTTTCTTT.

In this sample, this clonotype turned up many times. This chain uses TRBV5-1 with TRBJ2-3; D is possibly TRBD2 (5 bases). The CDR3 spans 14 residues. Germline V CDR1 and CDR2: SGHRS, YFSETQ. The germline V and J ends were trimmed by 4 bases and 0 bases, with 9 bases remaining between them. The CDR3 protein is CASSPAESTDTQYF. For the CDR3, the DNA is TGCGCCAGCAGCCCAGCGGAGAGCACAGATACGCAGTATTTT.

This clonotype appeared many times. The J gene is TRBJ2-1, the V gene TRBV15; D call uncertain. Trimming shortened V by 5 bases and J by 6 bases, and 17 bases separated the two germline ends. Germline loops: CDR1 LNHNV, CDR2 YYDKDF (reference sequence). This CDR3 has 15 amino acids. The CDR3 protein is CATSVEGQASNEQFF. CDR3 sequence (DNA): TGTGCCACCAGCGTTGAAGGGCAGGCAAGCAATGAGCAGTTCTTC.

This clonotype was seen only a few times. The chain uses TRBV6-1 and TRBJ2-1; D may be TRBD2 (5 bases). CDR1 and CDR2 (germline): MNHNS, SASEGT. Trimming took 0 bases from V and 12 from J, leaving 15 bases between them. This CDR3 spans 14 amino acids. Written as DNA, the CDR3 is TGTGCCAGCAGTGAAGCAAATGACTACCCTCGGCAGTTCTTC. This sequence encodes CASSEANDYPRQFF.

This clonotype showed up many times. The chain joins TRBV20-1 to TRBJ1-5; unclear D gene. The CDR3 is 15 residues long. V dropped 6 bases and J dropped 0 bases, with 15 bases sitting between them. Per germline, CDR1 DFQATT and CDR2 SNEGSKA (reference sequence). CDR3 bases: TGCAGTGCCAAGCCCACAGTACTTAGCAATCAGCCCCAGCATTTT. It yields the protein CSAKPTVLSNQPQHF.